The sequence of this T cell receptor (beta chain) was determined in a study of Ad26.COV2.S vaccination and SARS-CoV-2 variants. Study-wide background: Each vaccinee took Ad26.COV2.S intramuscularly, once or twice 56 days apart.

Libraries were prepared by immunoSEQ multiplex PCR; TCRdb keeps only in-frame clonotypes and omits some of them. Of around 370,000 clones in the sample, around 84% were seen once. Treatment defined: some 20 received Ad26.COV2.S at low or high dose, single or two shots; several received placebo; per-sample allocation not given. Sampling occurred on day 63 after the first vaccine or placebo injection. It was Wuhan-strain SARS-CoV-2 spike that the Ad26 vaccine vector expressed. In regard to this clone: Its antigen is unknown.

Germline CDR1 is LGHNA and CDR2 is YSLEER. Trimming stripped 4 bases from V and 4 bases from J, with 13 bases between. This CDR3 is 15 amino acids long. Findings and limits, study-wide: A substantial breadth of spike-specific CD8+ and CD4+ T cell responses after vaccination has been reported. Non-spike TCR breadth was similar in vaccine and placebo recipients.

The source was peripheral blood, collected in a trial of Ad26.COV2.S vaccine versus placebo. The chain carries TRBV4-3 and TRBJ1-4, with D possibly being TRBD1 (5 bases). This TCR was sampled from a person aged 18-60 years who received the Ad26.COV2.S COVID-19 vaccine or a placebo. CDR3 amino acids: CASSPTGTVNEKLFF. Written as DNA, the CDR3 is TGCGCCAGCAGCCCGACCGGGACGGTTAATGAAAAACTGTTTTTT.